This T cell receptor (beta chain) stems from a study of T cells in Graves' hyperthyroidism and ophthalmopathy. The length of the CDR3 is 12 residues. The V gene's germline CDR1 is SGHRS and CDR2 YFSETQ. Trimming removed 2 bases at V and 7 bases at J, with 7 bases between. Amplified regions were TCR beta CDR3 sequences from RNA transcripts. Researchers ran a first-round RT-PCR on the TCR CDR3 using the HTBI primer set. TCRdb reprocessed the multiplex PCR reads with MiXCR, giving one entry per CDR3 protein. The sample shows around 240,000 distinct CDR3 sequences, about 14% of them seen only once. The sequencing input was blood. This TCR came from a middle-aged woman with Graves' hyperthyroidism that later progressed to Graves' ophthalmopathy. The chain employs TRBV5-1 and TRBJ2-1; maybe TRBD1 (5 bases). CDR3 region: CASSFRVNEQFF. The CDR3 DNA follows: TGCGCCAGCAGCTTCAGGGTAAATGAGCAGTTCTTC.